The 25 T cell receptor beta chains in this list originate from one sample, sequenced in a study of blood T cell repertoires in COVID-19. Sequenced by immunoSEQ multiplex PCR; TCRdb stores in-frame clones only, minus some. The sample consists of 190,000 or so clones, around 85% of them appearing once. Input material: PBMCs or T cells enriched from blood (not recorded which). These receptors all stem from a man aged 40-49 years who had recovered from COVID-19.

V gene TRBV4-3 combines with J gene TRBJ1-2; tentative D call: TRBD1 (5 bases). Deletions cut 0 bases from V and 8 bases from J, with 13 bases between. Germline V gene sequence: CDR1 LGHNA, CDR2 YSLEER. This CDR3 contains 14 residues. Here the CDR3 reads CASSQDWGGAGYTF. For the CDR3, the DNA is TGCGCCAGCAGCCAAGATTGGGGAGGGGCGGGCTACACCTTC.

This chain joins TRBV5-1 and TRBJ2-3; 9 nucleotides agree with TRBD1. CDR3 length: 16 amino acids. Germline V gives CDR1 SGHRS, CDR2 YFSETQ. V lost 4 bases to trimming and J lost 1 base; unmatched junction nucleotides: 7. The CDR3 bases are TGCGCCAGCAGCGCGGGACAGGGAAGGGGCACAGATACGCAGTATTTT. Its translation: CASSAGQGRGTDTQYF. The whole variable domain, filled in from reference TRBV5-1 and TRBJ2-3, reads KAGVTQTPRYLIKTRGQQVTLSCSPISGHRSVSWYQQTPGQGLQFLFEYFSETQRNKGNFPGRFSGRQFSNSRSEMNVSTLELGDSALYLCASSAGQGRGTDTQYFGPGTRLTVL.

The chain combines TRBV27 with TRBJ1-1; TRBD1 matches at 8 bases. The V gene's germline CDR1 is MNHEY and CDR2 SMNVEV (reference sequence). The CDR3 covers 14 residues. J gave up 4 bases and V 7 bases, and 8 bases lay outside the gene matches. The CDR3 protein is CASTKNRGSTEAFF. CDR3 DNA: TGTGCCAGCACCAAGAACAGGGGGAGCACTGAAGCTTTCTTT.

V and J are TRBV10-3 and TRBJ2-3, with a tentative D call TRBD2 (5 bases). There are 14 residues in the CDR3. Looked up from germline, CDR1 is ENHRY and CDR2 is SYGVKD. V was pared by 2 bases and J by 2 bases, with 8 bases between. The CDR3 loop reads CAISEGRDTDTQYF. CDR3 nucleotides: TGTGCCATCAGTGAGGGACGGGACACAGATACGCAGTATTTT.

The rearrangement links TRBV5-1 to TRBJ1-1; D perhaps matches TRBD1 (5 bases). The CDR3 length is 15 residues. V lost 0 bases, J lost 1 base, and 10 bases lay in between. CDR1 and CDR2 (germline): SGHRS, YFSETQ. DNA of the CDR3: TGCGCCAGCAGCTTGGAGGCAGGGCGGAACACTGAAGCTTTCTTT. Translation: CASSLEAGRNTEAFF.

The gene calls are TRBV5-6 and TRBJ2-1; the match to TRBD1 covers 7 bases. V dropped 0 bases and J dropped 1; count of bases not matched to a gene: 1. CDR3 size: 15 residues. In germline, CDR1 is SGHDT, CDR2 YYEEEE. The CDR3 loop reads CASSLGQGSYNEQFF. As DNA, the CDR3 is TGTGCCAGCAGCTTGGGACAGGGATCCTACAATGAGCAGTTCTTC.

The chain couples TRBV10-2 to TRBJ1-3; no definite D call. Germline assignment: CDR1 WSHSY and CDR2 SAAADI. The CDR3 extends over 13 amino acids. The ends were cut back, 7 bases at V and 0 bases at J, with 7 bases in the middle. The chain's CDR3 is CASIQDSGNTIYF. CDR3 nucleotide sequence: TGCGCCAGCATTCAGGACTCTGGAAACACCATATATTTT.

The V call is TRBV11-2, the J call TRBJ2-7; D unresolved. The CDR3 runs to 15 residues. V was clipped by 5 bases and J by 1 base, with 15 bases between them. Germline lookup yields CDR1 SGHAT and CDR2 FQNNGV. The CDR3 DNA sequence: TGTGCCAGCAGCCCCCTGGGCCCAGGATCCTACGAGCAGTACTTC. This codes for CASSPLGPGSYEQYF.

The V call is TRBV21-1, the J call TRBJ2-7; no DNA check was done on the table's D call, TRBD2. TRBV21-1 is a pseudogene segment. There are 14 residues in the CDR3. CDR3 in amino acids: CASSKVSGNYEQYF. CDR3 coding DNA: TGTGCCAGCAGCAAAGTGAGCGGTAACTACGAGCAGTACTTC.

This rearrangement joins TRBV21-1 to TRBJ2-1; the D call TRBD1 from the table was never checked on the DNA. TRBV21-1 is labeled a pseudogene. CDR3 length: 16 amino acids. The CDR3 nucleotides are TGTGCCAGCAGCAAAGGGAAAAGGGGTTTAAGGGGTGAGCAGTTCTTC. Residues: CASSKGKRGLRGEQFF.

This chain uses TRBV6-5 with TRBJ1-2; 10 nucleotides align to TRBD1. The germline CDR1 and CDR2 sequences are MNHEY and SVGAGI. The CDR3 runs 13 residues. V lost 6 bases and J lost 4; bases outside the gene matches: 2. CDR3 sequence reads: CASSRDRGYGYTF. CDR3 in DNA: TGTGCCAGCAGCCGGGACAGGGGCTATGGCTACACCTTC.

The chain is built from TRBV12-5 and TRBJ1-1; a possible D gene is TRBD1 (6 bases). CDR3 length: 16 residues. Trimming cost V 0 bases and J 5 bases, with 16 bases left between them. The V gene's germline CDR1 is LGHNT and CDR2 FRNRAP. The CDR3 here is CASGLVLVRGRTEAFF. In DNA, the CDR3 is TGTGCTAGTGGTTTGGTACTCGTCAGGGGTAGGACTGAAGCTTTCTTT.

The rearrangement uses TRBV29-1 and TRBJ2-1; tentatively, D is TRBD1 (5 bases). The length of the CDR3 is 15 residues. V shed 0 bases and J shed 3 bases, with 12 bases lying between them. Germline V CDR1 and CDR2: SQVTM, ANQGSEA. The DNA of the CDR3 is TGCAGCGTTGAAGATCGAGCAGGGTTCTACAATGAGCAGTTCTTC. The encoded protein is CSVEDRAGFYNEQFF.

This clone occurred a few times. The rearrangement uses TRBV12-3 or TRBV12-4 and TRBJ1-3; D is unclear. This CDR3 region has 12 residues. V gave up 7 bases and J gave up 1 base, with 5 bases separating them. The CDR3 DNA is TGTGCCAGCACCCTTTCTGGAAACACCATATATTTT. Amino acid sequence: CASTLSGNTIYF.

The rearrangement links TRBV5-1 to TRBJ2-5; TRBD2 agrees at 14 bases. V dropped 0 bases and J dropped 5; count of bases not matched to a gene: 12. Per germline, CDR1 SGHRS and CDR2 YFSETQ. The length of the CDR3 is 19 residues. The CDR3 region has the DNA TGCGCCAGCAGCTTGGAGTTCGGACTAGCGGGAGGCACGGTCGAGACCCAGTACTTC. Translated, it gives CASSLEFGLAGGTVETQYF.

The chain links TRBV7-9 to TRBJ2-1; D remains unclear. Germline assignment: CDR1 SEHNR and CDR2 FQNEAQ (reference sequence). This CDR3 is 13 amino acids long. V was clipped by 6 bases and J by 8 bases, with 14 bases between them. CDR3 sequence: CASSSPGYYEQFF. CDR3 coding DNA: TGTGCCAGCAGTTCCCCCGGGTACTATGAGCAGTTCTTC.

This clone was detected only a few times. As DNA, the CDR3 is TGTGCCAGCAGCTTACGCAGCGTGGCGGGCCTGGGATACAATGAGCAGTTCTTC. Its protein product is CASSLRSVAGLGYNEQFF. The chain recombines TRBV7-8 with TRBJ2-1, with D perhaps matching TRBD2 (5 bases). The CDR3 is made up of 18 amino acids. The germline CDR1 and CDR2 sequences are SGHVS and FQNEAQ. The V and J ends lost 2 bases and 4 bases respectively, with 21 bases between them.

CDR3 loop: CASSAGQGARQPQHF. The CDR3 DNA reads as TGTGCCAGCAGCGCAGGACAGGGGGCCCGCCAGCCCCAGCATTTT. The chain carries TRBV9 and TRBJ1-5; TRBD1 matches at 11 bases. The CDR3 runs 15 residues. V shed 3 bases, J shed 7 bases, and the junction held 6 bases outside the gene matches. Germline CDR1 reads SGDLS; CDR2 reads YYNGEE.

The CDR3 loop is CASSLRDRVRNEQFF. The CDR3 DNA reads TGCGCCAGCAGCCTCCGGGACAGGGTGAGGAATGAGCAGTTCTTC. V usage is TRBV5-1 and J usage is TRBJ2-1, with TRBD1 identical over 9 bases. Germline CDR1 and CDR2: SGHRS and YFSETQ. Trimming cost V 4 bases and J 7 bases; bases outside gene matches: 9. There are 15 residues in the CDR3.

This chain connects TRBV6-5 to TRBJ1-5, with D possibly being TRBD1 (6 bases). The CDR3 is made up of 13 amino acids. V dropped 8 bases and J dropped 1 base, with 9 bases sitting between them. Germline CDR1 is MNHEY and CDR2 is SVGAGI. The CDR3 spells CASRTVSNQPQHF. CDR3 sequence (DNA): TGTGCCAGCCGGACAGTCAGCAATCAGCCCCAGCATTTT.

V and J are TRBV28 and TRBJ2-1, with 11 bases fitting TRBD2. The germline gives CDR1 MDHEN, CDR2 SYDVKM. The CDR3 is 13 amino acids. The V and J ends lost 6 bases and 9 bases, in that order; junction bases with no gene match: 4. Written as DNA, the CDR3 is TGTGCCAGCAGGAGGGGACTAGCGGCTGAGCAGTTCTTC. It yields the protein CASRRGLAAEQFF. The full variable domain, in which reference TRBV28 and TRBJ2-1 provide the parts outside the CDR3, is DVKVTQSSRYLVKRTGEKVFLECVQDMDHENMFWYRQDPGLGLRLIYFSYDVKMKEKGDIPEGYSVSREKKERFSLILESASTNQTSMYLCASRRGLAAEQFFGPGTRLTVL.

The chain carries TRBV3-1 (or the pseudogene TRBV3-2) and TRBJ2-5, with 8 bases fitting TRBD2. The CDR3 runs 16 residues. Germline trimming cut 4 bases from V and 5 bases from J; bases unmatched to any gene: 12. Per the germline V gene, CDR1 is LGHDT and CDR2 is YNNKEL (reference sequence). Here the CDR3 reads CASSPTPAGVAETQYF. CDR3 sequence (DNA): TGTGCCAGCAGCCCGACCCCAGCGGGAGTTGCTGAGACCCAGTACTTC.

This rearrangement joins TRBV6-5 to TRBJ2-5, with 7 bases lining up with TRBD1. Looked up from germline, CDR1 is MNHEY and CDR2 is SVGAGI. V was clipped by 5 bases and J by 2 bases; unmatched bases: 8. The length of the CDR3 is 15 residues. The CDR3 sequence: CASSHWGQSQETQYF. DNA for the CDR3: TGTGCCAGCAGTCATTGGGGACAGTCGCAAGAGACCCAGTACTTC.

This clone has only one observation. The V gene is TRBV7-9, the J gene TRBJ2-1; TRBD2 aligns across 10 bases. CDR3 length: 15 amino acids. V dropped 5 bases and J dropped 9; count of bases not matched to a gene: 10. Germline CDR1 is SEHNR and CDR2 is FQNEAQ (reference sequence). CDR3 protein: CASSQPGTSVVEQFF. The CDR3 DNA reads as TGTGCCAGCAGCCAACCCGGGACTAGCGTGGTTGAGCAGTTCTTC.

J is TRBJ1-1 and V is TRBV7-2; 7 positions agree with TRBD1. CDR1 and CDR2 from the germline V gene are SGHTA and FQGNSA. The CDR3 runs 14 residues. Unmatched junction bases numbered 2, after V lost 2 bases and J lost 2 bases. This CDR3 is CASSLQGVNTEAFF. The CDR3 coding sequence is TGTGCCAGCAGCTTACAGGGGGTTAACACTGAAGCTTTCTTT.